This T cell receptor beta chain was sequenced in a study of T cells in Graves' hyperthyroidism and ophthalmopathy. Patients with ophthalmopathy all had a Clinical Activity Score of at least 3, a NOSPECS grade of at least 4 and duration under 3 months. Uncontrolled infection, other autoimmune disease, pregnancy and lactation each barred patients from inclusion. Each diagnosis was grounded in clinical symptoms, serum thyroxine and TRAb, thyroid ultrasound, and orbital computed tomography. RNA transcripts provided the source from which TCR beta CDR3 regions were amplified. The HTBI primer set was used in a first-round RT-PCR of the TCR CDR3. TCRdb called the multiplex PCR reads again in MiXCR, with one record for every CDR3 protein. Of 600,000 or so distinct CDR3 sequences listed, around 13% are singletons. In the case of this clonotype: Its antigen is not known.

Study-level findings and limits: Model-based prediction identified ophthalmopathy a median around 6.5 months prior to its onset.

Sequenced: blood. The receptor comes from a woman in her forties or fifties with Graves' ophthalmopathy.

This CDR3 reads CAISEDEKLFF. In DNA form, the CDR3 reads TGTGCCATCAGTGAAGATGAAAAACTGTTTTTT. The chain has TRBV10-3 and TRBJ1-4; the D is unclear. This CDR3 spans 11 amino acids. Germline V lookup: CDR1 ENHRY, CDR2 SYGVKD. V lost 3 bases, J lost 6 bases, and 2 bases lay in between.